This passage covers 14 T cell receptor beta chains from one sample sequenced in a study of T-cell memory formation after mild COVID-19 (dated by TCRdb to about 2021). The library was obtained by 5' RACE. The sequencing machine was an Illumina NovaSeq 6000. TCRdb ran its own pipeline on the public reads, namely fastp trimming at Q25 and MiXCR clone calling, and kept in-frame beta chains. Entries that share a CDR3 protein sequence are merged under the most common genes and DNA. Across this sample there are about 250,000 distinct CDR3 sequences, with approximately 15% seen only once. 2% to 2.5% of the sample comes from the top ten. Sequencing input: PBMCs or a T cell subset sorted from them (not recorded which). The receptors come from an adult woman who had mild COVID-19 (a few samples of this study predate the infection). The sample titles of this study are shuffled in the database, so cell type and time point are left out; the donor was told from shared clones.

This clonotype was observed at least ten times. This rearrangement joins TRBV12-3 or TRBV12-4 to TRBJ2-7, with a possible D match to TRBD1 (6 bases). The CDR3 length is 18 residues. The V gene lost 4 bases and the J gene lost 4 bases, with 26 bases spanning the gap. In nucleotides, the CDR3 is TGTGCCAGCAGTTCACCCCTGGGGGCAGGGGCGAGAGAGTACGAGCAGTACTTC. It specifies CASSSPLGAGAREYEQYF.

V gene TRBV7-9 combines with J gene TRBJ2-6, with no clear D. The CDR3 runs 15 residues. V lost 5 bases and J 2 bases, leaving 10 bases between the germline ends. Germline V gene lookup returns CDR1 SEHNR and CDR2 FQNEAQ (reference sequence). The CDR3 DNA reads as TGTGCCAGCAGCACCTACAGAACTGGGGCCAACGTCCTGACTTTC. Encoded protein: CASSTYRTGANVLTF.

This sequence joins TRBV12-3 or TRBV12-4 and TRBJ2-7, with 11 bases lining up with TRBD1. This CDR3 spans 16 amino acids. The V segment lost 5 bases and the J segment 2 bases; nucleotides outside the gene matches: 8. The CDR3 here is CASSPGQGVATYEQYF. The DNA of the CDR3 is TGTGCCAGCAGTCCGGGACAGGGGGTGGCCACCTACGAGCAGTACTTC.

This clonotype was recorded a few times. The V call is TRBV12-3 or TRBV12-4, the J call TRBJ2-3, with 7 positions matching TRBD2. The CDR3 covers 17 residues. J was trimmed by 2 bases and V by 6 bases; bases with no gene match: 14. The CDR3 DNA reads TGTGCCAGCAGCCGAGTCAAGACTAGCCTTCCCACAGATACGCAGTATTTT. Protein: CASSRVKTSLPTDTQYF.

This clonotype has a handful of counts. The chain carries TRBV6-6 and TRBJ1-2, with TRBD1 matching 7 bases. Germline loops: CDR1 MNHNY, CDR2 SVGAGI (reference sequence). The trim removed 7 bases at V and 2 bases at J, leaving 7 bases unmatched. The CDR3 spans 14 residues. The CDR3 nucleotides are TGTGCCAGCACCCCAGGGGGGACGAACTATGGCTACACCTTC. This sequence encodes CASTPGGTNYGYTF.

The V call is TRBV6-2 or TRBV6-3, the J call TRBJ1-1; D may be TRBD1 (5 bases). Trimming shortened V by 8 bases and J by 1 base, and 14 bases separated the two germline ends. In germline, CDR1 is MNHEY, CDR2 SVGEGT. This CDR3 has 14 amino acids. The DNA of the CDR3 is TGTGCCAGCTCCCCGGGGGGAACGAACACTGAAGCTTTCTTT. As protein: CASSPGGTNTEAFF.

This clonotype was observed once. The chain links TRBV20-1 to TRBJ2-1; a weak D match, TRBD1 (7 bases). Germline CDR1 and CDR2: DFQATT and SNEGSKA (reference sequence). Trimming pared 4 bases from V and 4 bases from J, leaving 17 bases between. The CDR3 is made up of 15 amino acids. As DNA, the CDR3 is TGCAGTGCTACCTACGTACAGGGGACTTACAATGAGCAGTTCTTC. It encodes CSATYVQGTYNEQFF.

The rearrangement links TRBV9 to TRBJ1-3; weak D call: TRBD1 (5 bases). V dropped 4 bases and J dropped 4 bases, with 21 bases sitting between them. CDR1 is SGDLS, CDR2 YYNGEE, per germline. The CDR3 is 17 residues long. CDR3 nucleotides: TGTGCCAGCAGCCGGATTGTGGGGCGTTCCGCGGGAAACACCATATATTTT. It is translated as CASSRIVGRSAGNTIYF.

V is TRBV7-8 and J is TRBJ1-5, with D possibly being TRBD1 (6 bases). Germline V gives CDR1 SGHVS, CDR2 FQNEAQ. Trimming took 4 bases from V and 2 from J, leaving 12 bases between them. The CDR3 length is 15 residues. This CDR3 reads CASSYDRSRNQPQHF. The CDR3 nucleotides read TGTGCCAGCAGCTACGACAGGAGTCGCAATCAGCCCCAGCATTTT.

In this sample, this clonotype turned up a few times. The chain links TRBV30 to TRBJ1-2; weak D call: TRBD1 (6 bases). This CDR3 contains 12 residues. Germline assignment: CDR1 GTSNPN and CDR2 SVGIG (reference sequence). Trimming removed 8 bases at V and 3 bases at J, with 13 bases between. The CDR3 nucleotides are TGTGCCGAACAGGGTAGAGACTATGGCTACACCTTC. Translation gives CAEQGRDYGYTF.

This clonotype was seen more than once but under ten times. The genes are TRBV5-1 and TRBJ1-1; D gene uncertain. The germline CDR1 and CDR2 sequences are SGHRS and YFSETQ. The CDR3 length is 15 residues. The V end was cut by 0 bases, the J end by 4 bases, with 13 bases between. The CDR3 DNA follows: TGCGCCAGCAGCTTGGTGGCGGACGTCGGCACTGAAGCTTTCTTT. Its protein product is CASSLVADVGTEAFF.

This clonotype appeared many times. The chain carries TRBV7-6 and TRBJ2-7; 8 bases are shared with TRBD1. This CDR3 spans 15 amino acids. J lost 6 bases, V lost 1 base, and 8 bases had no gene match. Germline V gene sequence: CDR1 SGHVS, CDR2 FNYEAQ. The CDR3 here is CASSLEGQGAGEQYF. As DNA, the CDR3 is TGTGCCAGCAGCTTAGAGGGCCAGGGGGCAGGCGAGCAGTACTTC.

This clonotype is a singleton in its sample. The chain combines TRBV29-1 with TRBJ1-2; 10 nucleotides agree with TRBD1. The CDR3 has 13 amino acids. CDR1 is SQVTM, CDR2 ANQGSEA, per germline. With V trimmed by 8 bases and J by 5 bases, 8 bases remained unmatched. The CDR3 here is CSTGTGDGYGYTF. The CDR3 bases are TGCAGCACGGGGACAGGGGACGGATATGGCTACACCTTC.

J is TRBJ2-3 and V is TRBV9; perhaps TRBD1 as D (5 bases). CDR3 length: 16 residues. Germline loops: CDR1 SGDLS, CDR2 YYNGEE. The V end was cut by 4 bases, the J end by 1 base, with 16 bases between. The CDR3 loop is CASSLSEGRGTDTQYF. The DNA of the CDR3 is TGTGCCAGCAGCCTTTCAGAAGGCAGGGGCACAGATACGCAGTATTTT.